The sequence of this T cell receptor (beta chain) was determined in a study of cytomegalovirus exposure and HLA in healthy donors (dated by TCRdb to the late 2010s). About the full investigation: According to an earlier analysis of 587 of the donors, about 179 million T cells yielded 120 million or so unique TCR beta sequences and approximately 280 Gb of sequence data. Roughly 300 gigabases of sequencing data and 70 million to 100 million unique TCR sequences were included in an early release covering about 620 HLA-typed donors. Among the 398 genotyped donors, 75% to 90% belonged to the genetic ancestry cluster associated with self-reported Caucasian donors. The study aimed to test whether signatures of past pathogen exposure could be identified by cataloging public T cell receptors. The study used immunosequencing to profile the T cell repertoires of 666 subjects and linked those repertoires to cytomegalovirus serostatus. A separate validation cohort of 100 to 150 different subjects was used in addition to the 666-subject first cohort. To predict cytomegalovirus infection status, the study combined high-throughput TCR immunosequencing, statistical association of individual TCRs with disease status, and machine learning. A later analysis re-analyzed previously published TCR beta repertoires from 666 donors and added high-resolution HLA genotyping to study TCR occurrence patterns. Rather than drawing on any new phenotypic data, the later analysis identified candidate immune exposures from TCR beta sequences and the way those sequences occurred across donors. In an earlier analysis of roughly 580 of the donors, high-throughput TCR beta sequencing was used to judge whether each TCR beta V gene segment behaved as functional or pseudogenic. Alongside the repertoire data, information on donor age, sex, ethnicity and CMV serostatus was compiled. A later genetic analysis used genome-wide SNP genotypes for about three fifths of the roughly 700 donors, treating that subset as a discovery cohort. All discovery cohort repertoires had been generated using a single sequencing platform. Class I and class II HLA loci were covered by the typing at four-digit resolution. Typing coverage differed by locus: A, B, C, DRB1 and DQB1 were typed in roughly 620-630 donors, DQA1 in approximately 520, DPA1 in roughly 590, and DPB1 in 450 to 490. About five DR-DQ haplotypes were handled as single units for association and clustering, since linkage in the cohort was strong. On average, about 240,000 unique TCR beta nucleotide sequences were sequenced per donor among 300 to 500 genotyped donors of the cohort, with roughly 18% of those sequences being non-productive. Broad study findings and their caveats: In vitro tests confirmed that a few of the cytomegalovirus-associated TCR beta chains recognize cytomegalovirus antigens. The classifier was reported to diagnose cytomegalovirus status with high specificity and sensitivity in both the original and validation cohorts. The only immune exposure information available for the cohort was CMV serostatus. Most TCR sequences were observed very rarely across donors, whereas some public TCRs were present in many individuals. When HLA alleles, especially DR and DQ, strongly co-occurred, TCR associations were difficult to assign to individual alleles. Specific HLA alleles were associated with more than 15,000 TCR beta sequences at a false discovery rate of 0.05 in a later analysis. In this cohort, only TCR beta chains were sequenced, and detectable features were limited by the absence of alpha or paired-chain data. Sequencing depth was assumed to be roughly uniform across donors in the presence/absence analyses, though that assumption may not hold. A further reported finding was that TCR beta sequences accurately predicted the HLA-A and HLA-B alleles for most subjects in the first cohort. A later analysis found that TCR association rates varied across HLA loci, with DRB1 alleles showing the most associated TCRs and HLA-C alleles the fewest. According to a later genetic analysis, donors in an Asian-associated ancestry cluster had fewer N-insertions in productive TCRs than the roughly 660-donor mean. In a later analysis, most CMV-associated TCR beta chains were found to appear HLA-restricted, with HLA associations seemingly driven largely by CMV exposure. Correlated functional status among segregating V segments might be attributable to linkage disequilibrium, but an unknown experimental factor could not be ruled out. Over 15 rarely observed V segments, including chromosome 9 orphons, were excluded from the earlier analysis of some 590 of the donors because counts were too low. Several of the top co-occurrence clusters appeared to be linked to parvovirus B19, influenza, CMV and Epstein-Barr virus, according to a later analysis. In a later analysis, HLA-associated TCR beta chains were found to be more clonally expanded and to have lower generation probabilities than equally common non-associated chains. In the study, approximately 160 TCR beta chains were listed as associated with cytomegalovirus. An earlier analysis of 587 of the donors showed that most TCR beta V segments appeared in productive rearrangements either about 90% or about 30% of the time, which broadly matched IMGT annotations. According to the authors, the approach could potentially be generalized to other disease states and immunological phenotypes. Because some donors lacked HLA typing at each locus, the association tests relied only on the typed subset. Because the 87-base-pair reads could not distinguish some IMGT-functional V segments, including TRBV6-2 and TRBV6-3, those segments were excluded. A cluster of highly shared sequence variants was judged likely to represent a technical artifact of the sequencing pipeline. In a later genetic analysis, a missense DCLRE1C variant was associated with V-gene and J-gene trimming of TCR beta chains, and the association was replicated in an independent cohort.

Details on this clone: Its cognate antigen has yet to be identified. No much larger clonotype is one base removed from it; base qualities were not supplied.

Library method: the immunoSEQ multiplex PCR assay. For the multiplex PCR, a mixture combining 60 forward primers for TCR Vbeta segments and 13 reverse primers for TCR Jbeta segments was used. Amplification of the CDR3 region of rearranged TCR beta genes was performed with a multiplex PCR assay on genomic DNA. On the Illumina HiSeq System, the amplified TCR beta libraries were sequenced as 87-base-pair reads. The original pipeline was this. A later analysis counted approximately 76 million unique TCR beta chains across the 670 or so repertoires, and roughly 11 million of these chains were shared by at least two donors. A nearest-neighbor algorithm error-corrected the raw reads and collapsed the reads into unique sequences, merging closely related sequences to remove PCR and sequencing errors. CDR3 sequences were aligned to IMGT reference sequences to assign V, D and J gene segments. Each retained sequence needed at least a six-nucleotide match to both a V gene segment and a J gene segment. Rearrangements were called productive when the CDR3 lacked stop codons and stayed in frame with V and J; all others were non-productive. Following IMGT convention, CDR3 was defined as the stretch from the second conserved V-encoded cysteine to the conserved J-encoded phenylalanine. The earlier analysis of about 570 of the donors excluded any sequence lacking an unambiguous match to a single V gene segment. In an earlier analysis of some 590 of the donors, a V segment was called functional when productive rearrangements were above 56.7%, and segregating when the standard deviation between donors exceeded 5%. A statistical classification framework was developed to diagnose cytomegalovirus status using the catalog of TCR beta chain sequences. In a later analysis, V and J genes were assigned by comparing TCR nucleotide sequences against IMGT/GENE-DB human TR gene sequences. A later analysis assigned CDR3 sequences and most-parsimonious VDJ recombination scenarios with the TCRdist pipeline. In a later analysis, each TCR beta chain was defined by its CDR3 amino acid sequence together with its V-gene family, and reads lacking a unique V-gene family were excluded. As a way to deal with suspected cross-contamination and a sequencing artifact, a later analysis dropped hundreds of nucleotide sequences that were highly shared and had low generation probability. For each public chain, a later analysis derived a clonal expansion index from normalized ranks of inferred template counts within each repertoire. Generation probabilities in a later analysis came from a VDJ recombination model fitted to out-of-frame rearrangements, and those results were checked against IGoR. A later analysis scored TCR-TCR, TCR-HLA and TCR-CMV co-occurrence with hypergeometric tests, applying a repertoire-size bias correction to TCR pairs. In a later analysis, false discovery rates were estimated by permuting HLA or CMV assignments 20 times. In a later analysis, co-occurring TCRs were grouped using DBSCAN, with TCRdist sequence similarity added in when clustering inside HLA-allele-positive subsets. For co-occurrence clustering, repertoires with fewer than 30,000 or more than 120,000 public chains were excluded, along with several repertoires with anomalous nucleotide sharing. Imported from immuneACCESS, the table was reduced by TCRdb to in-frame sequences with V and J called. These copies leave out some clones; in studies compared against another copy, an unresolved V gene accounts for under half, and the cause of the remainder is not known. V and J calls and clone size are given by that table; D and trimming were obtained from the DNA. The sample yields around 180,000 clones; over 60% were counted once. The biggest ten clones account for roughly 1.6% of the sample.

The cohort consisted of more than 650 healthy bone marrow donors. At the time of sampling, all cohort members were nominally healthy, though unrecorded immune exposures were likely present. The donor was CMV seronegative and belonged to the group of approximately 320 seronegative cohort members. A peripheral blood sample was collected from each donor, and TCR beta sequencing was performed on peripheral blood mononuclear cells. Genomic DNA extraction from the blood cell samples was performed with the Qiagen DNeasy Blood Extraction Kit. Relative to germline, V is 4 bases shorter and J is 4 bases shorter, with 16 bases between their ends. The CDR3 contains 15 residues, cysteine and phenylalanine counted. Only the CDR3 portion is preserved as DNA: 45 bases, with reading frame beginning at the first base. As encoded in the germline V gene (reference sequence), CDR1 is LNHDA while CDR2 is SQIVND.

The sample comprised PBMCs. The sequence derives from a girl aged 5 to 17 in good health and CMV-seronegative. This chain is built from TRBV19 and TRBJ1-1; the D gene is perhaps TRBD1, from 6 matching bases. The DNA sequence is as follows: TGTGCCAGTAGTACAGGGGAGACTGTAAGCACTGAAGCTTTCTTT. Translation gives CASSTGETVSTEAFF.